The source of this T cell receptor (beta chain) is a study of cytomegalovirus exposure and HLA in healthy donors. Study-level results: DRB1 showed the most TCR associations and HLA-C the fewest in a later analysis, as rates varied by HLA locus.

In this sample, this clone turned up a few times. The antigen is not known. The PCR made use of 60 Vbeta and 13 Jbeta primers. TCRdb keeps only in-frame clones here, not all; method: immunoSEQ multiplex PCR. The table includes approximately 96,000 clones, approximately 79% detected once. CDR1 MNHEY and CDR2 SMNVEV come from the germline V gene (reference sequence). V lost 2 bases to trimming and J lost 0 bases; unmatched junction nucleotides: 10. The CDR3 contains 18 residues. What was sequenced was PBMCs. The clonotype comes from a male donor in good health and CMV-seronegative. The V gene is TRBV27, the J gene TRBJ1-5, with TRBD1 matching over 7 bases. Here the CDR3 reads CASSLRHGQVDSNQPQHF. CDR3 nucleotides: TGTGCCAGCAGTTTAAGGCATGGACAGGTCGATAGCAATCAGCCCCAGCATTTT.